Described below is a single T cell receptor (beta chain) sequence and its context. The CDR3 runs to 18 residues. Trimming removed 0 bases from V and 0 bases from J; junction bases left unmatched: 8. Per germline, CDR1 SGHRS and CDR2 YFSETQ. Using immunoSEQ multiplex PCR, the repertoire was profiled, and TCRdb retains in-frame clones only, with some absent. The repertoire holds around 200,000 clones, with 86% as singletons. The data belong to a study of blood T cell repertoires in COVID-19. Overall study: Nucleic acid was either cDNA or gDNA, and it came from T cells, B-cell-depleted T cells, or PBMCs.

The rearrangement joins TRBV5-1 to TRBJ2-5, with 10 bases aligning to TRBD2. Sequencing was performed on peripheral blood. This receptor was taken from a man between 65 and 85 years old with active or convalescent COVID-19. The CDR3, as DNA: TGCGCCAGCAGCTTGGGCCGACTAGCGGGTTCTTACCAAGAGACCCAGTACTTC. Residues: CASSLGRLAGSYQETQYF.